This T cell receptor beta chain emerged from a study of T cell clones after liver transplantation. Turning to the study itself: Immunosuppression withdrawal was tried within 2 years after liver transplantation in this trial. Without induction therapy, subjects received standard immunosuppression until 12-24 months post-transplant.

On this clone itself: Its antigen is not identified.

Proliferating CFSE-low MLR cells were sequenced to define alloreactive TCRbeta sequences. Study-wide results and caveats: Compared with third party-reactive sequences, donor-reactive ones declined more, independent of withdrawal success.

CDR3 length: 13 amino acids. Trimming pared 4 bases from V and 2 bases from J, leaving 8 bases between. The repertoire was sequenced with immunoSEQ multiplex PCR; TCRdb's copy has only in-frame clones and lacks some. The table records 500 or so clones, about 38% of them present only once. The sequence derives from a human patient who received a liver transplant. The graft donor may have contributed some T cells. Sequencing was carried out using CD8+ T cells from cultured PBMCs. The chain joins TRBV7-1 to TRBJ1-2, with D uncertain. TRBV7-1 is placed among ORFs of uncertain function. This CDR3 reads CASSLGPNYGYTF. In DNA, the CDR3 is TGTGCCAGCAGCTTAGGGCCGAACTATGGCTACACCTTC.